This TCR beta chain was observed in a study of blood T cells in healthy people across ages. Through a sample-barcoded 5' primer and a J-beta primer mix, a second PCR was run for about 6 to 11 cycles. A template-switch adaptor with 12 random nucleotides tagged each cDNA molecule. Every sample gave at least 2.5 million paired-end reads containing CDR3. TCRdb itself ran the 5' RACE reads through MiXCR, one entry per CDR3 protein. The repertoire has 700,000 or so distinct CDR3 sequences, 22% of them found once; the top ten carry 20% to 25%. This clonotype was recorded once. Antigen: not known. Germline V lookup: CDR1 SGHKS, CDR2 YYEKEE (reference sequence). The CDR3 is 16 amino acids. Trimming stripped 1 base from V and 4 bases from J, with 17 bases between. Study-level findings and limits: Fewer expanded clones and more diversity marked long-lived versus aged donors. TCR beta diversity, measured per million T cells, fell in a roughly linear way with age.

The sequence was collected from a man between 65 and 85 years old in good health. The gene calls are TRBV5-5 and TRBJ2-5; D is uncertain. The sequencing sample was made of blood. CDR3 region: CASSLNAGMVRETQYF. Written as DNA, the CDR3 is TGTGCCAGCAGCTTGAACGCAGGAATGGTCAGAGAGACCCAGTACTTC.